These T cell receptor beta chains were read from a single sample in a study of T cell changes during pregnancy in multiple sclerosis. Profiling relied on immunoSEQ multiplex PCR, and the TCRdb table lists in-frame clones only, not all of them. The profile shows around 120,000 clones, roughly nine tenths of them singletons. Sample: peripheral blood, taken after pregnancy. These TCRs come from a female donor with multiple sclerosis, enrolled in a pregnancy study. Both conserved end residues are part of each CDR3. Each record gives: D gene, J gene, clone size, V gene, CDR3 protein, CDR3 DNA. The D gene is left open where the match is weak. Expanded clones get a size class; other rows say once, few or many, or leave the size out.

d_gene: TRBD1
j_gene: TRBJ1-2
abundance: NA
v_gene: TRBV19
CDR3aa: CASSMGSTGSNYGYTF
CDR3nt: TGTGCCAGTAGTATGGGGTCGACAGGGAGCAACTATGGCTACACCTTC

d_gene: NA
j_gene: TRBJ2-5
abundance: NA
v_gene: TRBV7-9
CDR3aa: CASSLRGGKSSQETQYF
CDR3nt: TGTGCCAGCAGCTTACGCGGGGGCAAATCCTCCCAAGAGACCCAGTACTTC

d_gene: NA
j_gene: TRBJ2-1
abundance: NA
v_gene: TRBV5-1
CDR3aa: CASSLAQEQFF
CDR3nt: TGCGCCAGCAGCTTGGCCCAGGAGCAGTTCTTC

d_gene: NA
j_gene: TRBJ1-1
abundance: NA
v_gene: TRBV9
CDR3aa: CASSVVQGGGTEAFF
CDR3nt: TGTGCCAGCAGCGTAGTACAGGGTGGCGGCACTGAAGCTTTCTTT

d_gene: TRBD1
j_gene: TRBJ1-2
abundance: NA
v_gene: TRBV7-9
CDR3aa: CASSPTGAQLVDYTF
CDR3nt: TGTGCCAGCAGCCCCACAGGGGCGCAGTTAGTCGACTACACCTTC

d_gene: TRBD2
j_gene: TRBJ2-3
abundance: NA
v_gene: TRBV2
CDR3aa: CASKVRGDRTDTQYF
CDR3nt: TGTGCCAGCAAGGTGCGGGGGGACCGTACAGATACGCAGTATTTT

d_gene: NA
j_gene: TRBJ1-6
abundance: NA
v_gene: TRBV18
CDR3aa: CASSPGQGNNSPLHF
CDR3nt: TGTGCCAGCTCACCAGGGCAGGGGAATAATTCACCCCTCCACTTT

d_gene: NA
j_gene: TRBJ2-1
abundance: NA
v_gene: TRBV5-1
CDR3aa: CASSLGRSPYEQFF
CDR3nt: TGCGCCAGCAGCTTGGGCAGGTCGCCTTATGAGCAGTTCTTC

d_gene: NA
j_gene: TRBJ1-1
abundance: NA
v_gene: TRBV13
CDR3aa: CASSSDRRLNTEAFF
CDR3nt: TGTGCCAGCAGCTCCGACAGGCGATTGAACACTGAAGCTTTCTTT

d_gene: NA
j_gene: TRBJ2-1
abundance: NA
v_gene: TRBV7-7
CDR3aa: CASSLEQSFSSYNEQFF
CDR3nt: TGTGCTAGCAGCTTAGAACAGTCTTTTTCCTCCTACAATGAGCAGTTCTTC

d_gene: TRBD1
j_gene: TRBJ2-5
abundance: NA
v_gene: TRBV9
CDR3aa: CASSVMGTGQETQYF
CDR3nt: TGTGCCAGCAGCGTAATGGGGACAGGTCAAGAGACCCAGTACTTC

d_gene: NA
j_gene: TRBJ2-3
abundance: NA
v_gene: TRBV19
CDR3aa: CASLGFTDTQYF
CDR3nt: TGTGCCAGTCTGGGCTTCACAGATACGCAGTATTTT

d_gene: TRBD1
j_gene: TRBJ2-7
abundance: NA
v_gene: TRBV27
CDR3aa: CASSAPGQGSYEQYF
CDR3nt: TGTGCCAGCAGTGCACCGGGACAGGGTTCCTACGAGCAGTACTTC

d_gene: NA
j_gene: TRBJ2-7
abundance: NA
v_gene: TRBV7-8
CDR3aa: CASSLGRGEQYF
CDR3nt: TGTGCCAGCAGCTTAGGGAGGGGAGAGCAGTACTTC

d_gene: TRBD2
j_gene: TRBJ2-3
abundance: NA
v_gene: TRBV7-9
CDR3aa: CASSRGASGGPSTDTQYF
CDR3nt: TGTGCCAGCAGCCGGGGGGCTAGCGGGGGGCCTAGCACAGATACGCAGTATTTT

d_gene: NA
j_gene: TRBJ1-3
abundance: NA
v_gene: TRBV9
CDR3aa: CASSADSGNTIYF
CDR3nt: TGTGCCAGCAGCGCGGACAGCGGAAACACCATATATTTT

d_gene: TRBD2
j_gene: TRBJ2-1
abundance: NA
v_gene: TRBV19
CDR3aa: CASSSGRGGLNEQFF
CDR3nt: TGTGCCAGTAGTTCTGGCCGGGGGGGGCTCAATGAGCAGTTCTTC

d_gene: NA
j_gene: TRBJ2-5
abundance: once
v_gene: TRBV5-1
CDR3aa: CASSTRAQQETQYF
CDR3nt: TGCGCCAGCAGCACCAGGGCCCAACAAGAGACCCAGTACTTC

d_gene: NA
j_gene: TRBJ1-1
abundance: once
v_gene: TRBV6-6
CDR3aa: CASIQGGGTEAFF
CDR3nt: TGTGCCAGCATCCAGGGCGGCGGCACTGAAGCTTTCTTT

d_gene: TRBD2
j_gene: TRBJ2-1
abundance: NA
v_gene: TRBV9
CDR3aa: CASSGKTSGGKDEQFF
CDR3nt: TGTGCCAGCAGCGGAAAGACTAGCGGGGGAAAGGATGAGCAGTTCTTC

d_gene: TRBD1
j_gene: TRBJ1-3
abundance: NA
v_gene: TRBV19
CDR3aa: CASSVNRGISGNTIYF
CDR3nt: TGTGCCAGTAGTGTGAACAGGGGGATCTCTGGAAACACCATATATTTT

d_gene: TRBD1
j_gene: TRBJ1-6
abundance: NA
v_gene: TRBV6-1
CDR3aa: CASSEAGGTGGYFSPLHF
CDR3nt: TGTGCCAGCAGTGAAGCGGGAGGGACAGGGGGCTATTTTTCACCCCTCCACTTT

d_gene: NA
j_gene: TRBJ1-1
abundance: NA
v_gene: TRBV2
CDR3aa: CAGKRQALNTEAFF
CDR3nt: TGTGCCGGAAAAAGACAGGCCTTGAACACTGAAGCTTTCTTT

d_gene: NA
j_gene: TRBJ1-5
abundance: NA
v_gene: TRBV9
CDR3aa: CASSMGASGGPQHF
CDR3nt: TGTGCCAGCAGCATGGGGGCCAGCGGGGGACCCCAGCATTTT

d_gene: NA
j_gene: TRBJ2-7
abundance: NA
v_gene: TRBV9
CDR3aa: CASSVGTGSSYEQYF
CDR3nt: TGTGCCAGCAGCGTAGGAACCGGTAGCTCCTACGAGCAGTACTTC

d_gene: TRBD2
j_gene: TRBJ2-5
abundance: once
v_gene: TRBV4-1
CDR3aa: CASSQSASGGAGETQYF
CDR3nt: TGCGCCAGCAGCCAAAGTGCTAGCGGGGGGGCGGGGGAGACCCAGTACTTC

d_gene: NA
j_gene: TRBJ2-1
abundance: NA
v_gene: TRBV27
CDR3aa: CATKGQGHNEQFF
CDR3nt: TGTGCCACTAAGGGGCAGGGGCACAATGAGCAGTTCTTC

d_gene: NA
j_gene: TRBJ2-1
abundance: NA
v_gene: TRBV21-1
CDR3aa: CARGQRGAYNEQFF
CDR3nt: TGTGCCAGAGGTCAGCGGGGGGCCTACAATGAGCAGTTCTTC

d_gene: TRBD1
j_gene: TRBJ2-4
abundance: NA
v_gene: TRBV19
CDR3aa: CASSMGTEDQYF
CDR3nt: TGTGCCAGTAGTATGGGGACAGAAGATCAGTACTTC

d_gene: TRBD1
j_gene: TRBJ1-3
abundance: NA
v_gene: TRBV9
CDR3aa: CASSQGGRASSGNTIYF
CDR3nt: TGTGCCAGCAGCCAGGGGGGCAGGGCCTCCTCTGGAAACACCATATATTTT

d_gene: NA
j_gene: TRBJ1-6
abundance: NA
v_gene: TRBV9
CDR3aa: CASSTDSGLGSYNSPLHF
CDR3nt: TGTGCCAGCAGCACGGACTCCGGGTTGGGCTCCTATAATTCACCCCTCCACTTT